What follows are 13 T cell receptor beta chains derived from one specimen sequenced in a study of patients and donors after allogeneic stem cell transplantation. MiXCR, applied by TCRdb to the RT-PCR reads, yields one record per CDR3 protein. The table has 50,000 to 60,000 distinct CDR3 sequences, roughly 13% seen once; the top ten hold approximately 32%. Sequenced sample: blood, either unsorted or a sorted T cell fraction (not recorded which). These receptors all stem from a human donor who was either an allogeneic HSCT recipient or a stem cell or donor lymphocyte infusion donor (not recorded which). It is not recorded whose cells these are; they may come from a transplant donor.

About this clonotype itself: A much larger clone differs from this one at a single base, so this may be a read error. The chain uses TRBV20-1 and TRBJ2-7, with a possible D match to TRBD2 (5 bases). CDR1 and CDR2 from the germline V gene are DFQATT and SNEGSKA (reference sequence). V was clipped by 0 bases and J by 3 bases, with 15 bases between them. This CDR3 region has 15 residues. The DNA of the CDR3 is TGCAGTGCTAGAGATGAGCGGAGGAACCTCTACGAGCAGTACTTC. As protein: CSARDERRNLYEQYF.

In this sample, this clonotype turned up many times. V usage is TRBV12-3 or TRBV12-4 and J usage is TRBJ2-3, with D unresolved. The CDR3 length is 13 residues. Trimming removed 7 bases from V and 6 bases from J, with 14 bases in between. In DNA form, the CDR3 reads TGTGCCAGCACCTTGATGGAGTTCGATACGCAGTATTTT. Translation: CASTLMEFDTQYF.

This clonotype has more than one count but fewer than ten. The chain has TRBV6-5 and TRBJ2-3; D is possibly TRBD1 (7 bases). Trimming cost V 2 bases and J 3 bases, with 15 bases left between them. CDR1 and CDR2 (germline): MNHEY, SVGAGI. CDR3 length: 16 residues. This CDR3 is CASSYQTQGGTDTQYF. In DNA form, the CDR3 reads TGTGCCAGCAGTTACCAGACCCAGGGGGGTACAGATACGCAGTATTTT.

The chain is built from TRBV7-8 and TRBJ2-7; possibly TRBD1 for D (5 bases). This CDR3 is built from 14 residues. Germline assignment: CDR1 SGHVS and CDR2 FQNEAQ. The germline V and J ends were trimmed by 3 bases and 5 bases, with 14 bases remaining between them. In nucleotides, the CDR3 is TGTGCCAGCAGCTTTCCGGGTGGGGCCCACGAGCAGTACTTC. Residues: CASSFPGGAHEQYF.

This clonotype was picked up many times. This chain links TRBV7-3 with TRBJ1-1; D is possibly TRBD1 (5 bases). Trimming cost V 4 bases and J 1 base, with 13 bases left between them. Per the germline V gene, CDR1 is SGHTA and CDR2 is FQGTGA. CDR3 length equals 15 residues. The CDR3 sequence is CASSSMGEENTEAFF. In DNA, the CDR3 is TGTGCCAGCAGCTCGATGGGGGAAGAGAACACTGAAGCTTTCTTT.

This clonotype came up many times. The chain uses TRBV5-1 and TRBJ1-1, with 7 bases matching TRBD1. V gave up 1 base and J gave up 6 bases; unmatched junction bases: 9. The CDR3 is 15 amino acids. Germline V gene data show CDR1 as SGHRS and CDR2 as YFSETQ. CDR3 loop: CASSLFTGANSEAFF. CDR3 bases: TGCGCCAGCAGCTTGTTCACAGGGGCTAACTCTGAAGCTTTCTTT. Supplemented by reference TRBV5-1 and TRBJ1-1, the full variable domain reads KAGVTQTPRYLIKTRGQQVTLSCSPISGHRSVSWYQQTPGQGLQFLFEYFSETQRNKGNFPGRFSGRQFSNSRSEMNVSTLELGDSALYLCASSLFTGANSEAFFGQGTRLTVV.

This clonotype has at least ten counts. The chain uses TRBV5-6 and TRBJ2-5; perhaps TRBD2 as D (6 bases). V gave up 5 bases and J gave up 4 bases, with 18 bases separating them. Germline V gene lookup returns CDR1 SGHDT and CDR2 YYEEEE. The CDR3 covers 15 residues. The CDR3 DNA is TGTGCCAGCAGTTATATTGTGGGGGGAGCAGAGACCCAGTACTTC. Translated, it gives CASSYIVGGAETQYF.

V is TRBV25-1 and J is TRBJ1-1; D is ambiguous. The V end lost 7 bases, the J end lost 2 bases, and 11 bases lay between the germline ends. The CDR3 consists of 13 residues. Germline V gene data show CDR1 as MGHDK and CDR2 as SYGVNS. The CDR3: CASISSVNTEAFF. The CDR3 DNA follows: TGTGCCAGCATTTCTTCGGTTAACACTGAAGCTTTCTTT.

The chain recombines TRBV3-1 with TRBJ2-1; TRBD1 aligns across 11 bases. Losses at the gene ends were 3 bases for V and 9 bases for J; bases not matched to a gene: 4. Germline V lookup: CDR1 LGHDT, CDR2 YNNKEL (reference sequence). The CDR3 extends over 14 amino acids. CDR3: CASSHRDRGSEQFF. DNA of the CDR3: TGTGCCAGCAGCCACAGGGACAGGGGGAGTGAGCAGTTCTTC.

The V gene is TRBV2, the J gene TRBJ2-7, with no clear D. CDR1 and CDR2 from the germline V gene are SNHLY and FYNNEI. Trimming took 0 bases from V and 2 from J, leaving 14 bases between them. This CDR3 is built from 16 residues. The chain's CDR3 is CASSEAYRGLTYEQYF. The CDR3 DNA is TGTGCCAGCAGTGAAGCTTATCGAGGCCTTACCTACGAGCAGTACTTC.

The chain has TRBV11-3 and TRBJ2-2, with 8 bases lining up with TRBD2. Germline V gives CDR1 SGHNT, CDR2 YENEEA. This CDR3 region has 14 residues. Trimming cost V 4 bases and J 4 bases; bases outside gene matches: 2. In nucleotides, the CDR3 is TGTGCCAGCAGCTCCGGGACTAGCACCGGGGAGCTGTTTTTT. Residues: CASSSGTSTGELFF.

The table lists this clonotype with many counts. The CDR3 nucleotides read TGCAGTGCTAGAGTAACTGGGGCCAACGTCCTGACTTTC. It translates to CSARVTGANVLTF. The chain links TRBV20-1 to TRBJ2-6; D uncertain. CDR1 is DFQATT, CDR2 SNEGSKA, per germline (reference sequence). V lost 1 base, J lost 2 bases, and 3 bases lay in between. This CDR3 is 13 amino acids long.

This clonotype has just a few counts. The chain couples TRBV10-3 to TRBJ2-1; 15 bases line up with TRBD2. Germline V gives CDR1 ENHRY, CDR2 SYGVKD. J was trimmed by 7 bases and V by 2 bases; bases with no gene match: 9. The CDR3 has 18 residues. CDR3 DNA sequence: TGTGCCATCAGTGAGGGGACTAGCGGGAGGTTAGGGGTGAATGAGCAGTTCTTC. Encoded protein: CAISEGTSGRLGVNEQFF.